These 18 T cell receptor beta chains originate from one sample sequenced in a study of blood T cell repertoires in COVID-19. Data came from immunoSEQ multiplex PCR; TCRdb stores just in-frame clones and leaves some out. The sample has over 120,000 clones; approximately 78% are singletons. The sample taken for sequencing was PBMCs or T cells enriched from blood (not recorded which). These receptors all come from a woman in her 50s who had recovered from COVID-19.

The chain employs TRBV6-2 or TRBV6-3 and TRBJ1-6; the D gene is possibly TRBD1 (5 bases). Per the germline V gene, CDR1 is MNHEY and CDR2 is SVGEGT. This CDR3 is built from 15 residues. V was shortened by 2 bases and J by 6 bases, with 11 bases between the two germline ends. The CDR3 loop reads CASSYRDSGNSPLHF. CDR3 sequence (DNA): TGTGCCAGCAGTTACAGGGACTCGGGTAATTCACCCCTCCACTTT.

The chain links TRBV10-3 to TRBJ1-1; D not certain. CDR1 ENHRY and CDR2 SYGVKD come from the germline V gene. Trimming left V 3 bases short and J 0 bases short, with 11 bases between. This CDR3 region has 15 residues. The CDR3 DNA reads TGTGCCATCAGTGAAGTTAAGAACTTGAACACTGAAGCTTTCTTT. Translated: CAISEVKNLNTEAFF.

The gene calls are TRBV9 and TRBJ1-1; D is possibly TRBD1 (6 bases). CDR3 length: 13 residues. With 6 bases removed from V and 5 bases from J, the gap between germline ends came to 14 bases. CDR1 SGDLS and CDR2 YYNGEE come from the germline V gene. CDR3 sequence: CASTSGGRTEAFF. Written as DNA, the CDR3 is TGTGCCAGCACCTCGGGGGGCCGGACTGAAGCTTTCTTT.

In its sample, this clone was seen a few times. The chain couples TRBV3-1 (or the pseudogene TRBV3-2) to TRBJ2-7; D is ambiguous. The CDR3 has 13 residues. Germline V lookup: CDR1 LGHDT, CDR2 YNNKEL (reference sequence). The V end was cut by 3 bases, the J end by 2 bases, with 8 bases between. CDR3 coding DNA: TGTGCCAGCAGCCATCTAGGAGCCTACGAGCAGTACTTC. Amino acid sequence: CASSHLGAYEQYF.

DNA of the CDR3: TGTGCCAGCAGTTTTCTTGGGCAGAACTATGGCTACACCTTC. It is translated as CASSFLGQNYGYTF. The chain combines TRBV28 with TRBJ1-2; D uncertain. Germline CDR1 is MDHEN and CDR2 is SYDVKM. The length of the CDR3 is 14 residues. The V end was cut by 3 bases, the J end by 2 bases, with 10 bases between.

This clone was observed a handful of times. The chain joins TRBV5-1 to TRBJ2-7; TRBD1 agrees at 11 bases. Looked up from germline, CDR1 is SGHRS and CDR2 is YFSETQ. This CDR3 contains 14 residues. V lost 4 bases and J lost 7; bases outside the gene matches: 7. The CDR3 loop reads CASSRNRDRGEQYF. CDR3 nucleotides: TGCGCCAGCAGCAGAAACCGGGACAGGGGGGAGCAGTACTTC.

This clone appeared a few times. The chain links TRBV2 to TRBJ1-1; 7 bases line up with TRBD1. Germline V CDR1 and CDR2: SNHLY, FYNNEI. The junction had 9 bases not matched to a gene; V was cut back by 7 bases and J by 7 bases. This CDR3 spans 13 amino acids. The CDR3, as DNA: TGTGCCAGCATCCAGGGGGAGATGGATGAAGCTTTCTTT. It specifies CASIQGEMDEAFF.

This clone has only one observation. This chain links TRBV27 with TRBJ1-6, with 8 bases identical to TRBD1. In germline, CDR1 is MNHEY, CDR2 SMNVEV (reference sequence). V shed 3 bases and J 7 bases; nucleotides not matched to a gene: 5. This CDR3 spans 15 amino acids. CDR3 DNA: TGTGCCAGCAGTTTCCAGGGGGCGGCGAATTCACCCCTCCACTTT. It is translated as CASSFQGAANSPLHF.

This rearrangement joins TRBV24-1 to TRBJ1-2; D ambiguous. This CDR3 spans 13 amino acids. The V gene lost 4 bases and the J gene lost 2 bases, with 7 bases spanning the gap. Germline V CDR1 and CDR2: KGHDR, SFDVKD. The CDR3 region has the DNA TGTGCCACCAGTGACACCCAGAACTATGGCTACACCTTC. Its protein is CATSDTQNYGYTF.

The chain recombines TRBV29-1 with TRBJ1-1; 8 bases agree with TRBD1. Germline CDR1 is SQVTM and CDR2 is ANQGSEA. The CDR3 runs to 13 residues. Trimming removed 5 bases from V and 4 bases from J; junction bases left unmatched: 6. The DNA of the CDR3 is TGCAGCGTTCCGGGACAGGCTATCACTGAAGCTTTCTTT. Protein product: CSVPGQAITEAFF.

This clone was seen a single time. The chain uses TRBV6-2 or TRBV6-3 and TRBJ2-5; TRBD1 agrees at 7 bases. With 4 bases clipped from V and 5 bases from J, the junction kept 4 bases outside the gene matches. Germline lookup yields CDR1 MNHEY and CDR2 SVGEGT. The CDR3 length is 13 residues. The CDR3 nucleotides are TGTGCCAGCAGTTTTGACAGGGAGGAGACCCAGTACTTC. Encoded protein: CASSFDREETQYF.

The V gene is TRBV9, the J gene TRBJ1-2; 10 nucleotides agree with TRBD1. Germline assignment: CDR1 SGDLS and CDR2 YYNGEE. Germline trimming cut 7 bases from V and 5 bases from J; bases unmatched to any gene: 5. This CDR3 is 13 amino acids long. The CDR3 here is CASLRTGGYGYTF. CDR3 nucleotides: TGTGCCAGCCTCCGGACAGGGGGATATGGCTACACCTTC.

The count of this clone is one. The V and J genes are TRBV6-5 and TRBJ1-2, with D uncertain. Germline-derived CDR1 and CDR2 are MNHEY and SVGAGI. Trimming removed 5 bases from V and 8 bases from J, with 12 bases in between. The CDR3 runs 12 residues. CDR3: CASSPQSTGYTF. Here the CDR3 DNA reads TGTGCCAGCAGTCCCCAAAGCACGGGCTACACCTTC.

The V gene is TRBV3-1 (or the pseudogene TRBV3-2), the J gene TRBJ2-7; 9 bases are a match to TRBD1. Germline V lookup: CDR1 LGHDT, CDR2 YNNKEL (reference sequence). This CDR3 has 15 amino acids. V was clipped by 3 bases and J by 1 base; unmatched bases: 4. The CDR3 DNA reads TGTGCCAGCAGCCACCCGGGACAGGGATCCTACGAGCAGTACTTC. Translating it yields CASSHPGQGSYEQYF.

V gene TRBV6-6 combines with J gene TRBJ2-2, with TRBD1 identical over 7 bases. The CDR3 has 15 amino acids. Germline V lookup: CDR1 MNHNY, CDR2 SVGAGI (reference sequence). Germline trimming cut 8 bases from V and 3 bases from J; bases unmatched to any gene: 9. CDR3: CASAVGQGDTGELFF. CDR3 sequence (DNA): TGTGCCAGCGCTGTGGGGCAGGGGGACACCGGGGAGCTGTTTTTT.

This clone showed up just once. This chain joins TRBV5-1 and TRBJ1-6, with 7 bases identical to TRBD1. The CDR3 contains 15 residues. V lost 4 bases, J lost 7 bases, and 8 bases stayed unmatched. Germline V CDR1 and CDR2: SGHRS, YFSETQ. The CDR3 DNA reads as TGCGCCAGCAGCCCGCAAGGGACAGACAATTCACCCCTCCACTTT. Translating gives CASSPQGTDNSPLHF.

This rearrangement joins TRBV6-5 to TRBJ1-5; a possible D gene is TRBD1 (6 bases). The germline V and J ends were trimmed by 5 bases and 2 bases, with 10 bases remaining between them. CDR1 and CDR2 from the germline V gene are MNHEY and SVGAGI. CDR3 length: 14 residues. This chain's CDR3 is CASSNRERNQPQHF. The CDR3 region has the DNA TGTGCCAGCAGTAACAGGGAGCGCAATCAGCCCCAGCATTTT.

The chain recombines TRBV6-5 with TRBJ2-2, with TRBD2 matching 7 bases. This CDR3 comprises 16 residues. The J segment lost 3 bases and the V segment lost 0 bases, leaving 4 bases of the junction unmatched. Germline V CDR1 and CDR2: MNHEY, SVGAGI. The CDR3 DNA reads TGTGCCAGCAGTTACTCGTGGACTAGATACACCGGGGAGCTGTTTTTT. Encoded protein: CASSYSWTRYTGELFF.